Below, 19 T cell receptor beta chains from the same sample are listed, as sequenced in a study of TET2 disruption in CD19-targeted CAR T cells. Sequencing used immunoSEQ multiplex PCR; TCRdb keeps in-frame clones, though not all of them. The sample totals about 26,000 clones. No antigen is known for these receptors. Specified treatment: autologous CTL019 cells: CD19 CAR with 4-1BB and CD3 zeta domains. The sequenced sample was CD8- CAR+ T cells sorted from cultured blood T cells, obtained for CD19 CAR T cell therapy. Indicated subset: CD8-negative CAR-positive T cells from the infusion product. The receptors originated from a man in his sixties or seventies with chronic lymphocytic leukemia.

About this clone itself: The read terminates 3 residues before the CDR3 end, so the remaining end is supplied by the germline J gene. V usage is TRBV2 and J usage is TRBJ2-2; D unclear. This CDR3 is built from 13 residues. CDR1 SNHLY and CDR2 FYNNEI come from the germline V gene. V dropped 5 bases and J dropped 3 bases, with 7 bases sitting between them. The CDR3 reads CASSYTHTGELFF. The sequenced part of the CDR3 DNA is TGTGCCAGCAGTTACACGCACACCGGGGAG.

Note on this clone: The sequence runs out 3 residues before the end of the CDR3; the remainder is reconstructed from the germline J gene. The rearrangement uses TRBV5-1 and TRBJ2-4; 7 nucleotides align to TRBD1. This CDR3 comprises 14 residues. CDR1 and CDR2 (germline): SGHRS, YFSETQ. Partial CDR3 DNA: TGCGCCAGCAGCCTACAGGACAGGCAAGAGACT. Protein product: CASSLQDRQET. Given in full, the CDR3 is CASSLQDRQETQYF. The variable domain in full, completed from reference TRBV5-1 and TRBJ2-4, reads KAGVTQTPRYLIKTRGQQVTLSCSPISGHRSVSWYQQTPGQGLQFLFEYFSETQRNKGNFPGRFSGRQFSNSRSEMNVSTLELGDSALYLCASSLQDRQETQYFGAGTRLSVL.

Comments on this clone: The DNA ends 3 residues before the CDR3 does, and the rest of the CDR3 is filled in from the germline J gene. The chain has TRBV2 and TRBJ2-2; D may be TRBD1 (5 bases). V gave up 4 bases and J gave up 7 bases, with 13 bases separating them. Per the germline V gene, CDR1 is SNHLY and CDR2 is FYNNEI. CDR3 length equals 14 residues. Here the CDR3 reads CASSAAGQLGELFF. The CDR3 bases that were read are TGTGCCAGCAGTGCGGCCGGACAACTCGGGGAG. The complete variable domain, with remaining parts taken from reference TRBV2 and TRBJ2-2, reads EPEVTQTPSHQVTQMGQEVILRCVPISNHLYFYWYRQILGQKVEFLVSFYNNEISEKSEIFDDQFSVERPDGSNFTLKIRSTKLEDSAMYFCASSAAGQLGELFFGEGSRLTVL.

About this clone itself: The read is 3 residues too short to cover the CDR3 end, so that end is filled in from the germline J gene. Other DNA sequences in this specimen translate into the identical CDR3. The chain carries TRBV29-1 and TRBJ1-3; TRBD1 matches 9 bases. Germline trimming cut 3 bases from V and 8 bases from J; bases unmatched to any gene: 5. This CDR3 has 13 amino acids. Germline values: CDR1 SQVTM, CDR2 ANQGSEA. The CDR3 reads CSVDVTGGDTIYF. The DNA read from the CDR3 is TGCAGCGTTGATGTTACAGGGGGCGACACC. The entire variable domain, with the rest obtained from reference TRBV29-1 and TRBJ1-3, is as follows: SAVISQKPSRDICQRGTSLTIQCQVDSQVTMMFWYRQQPGQSLTLIATANQGSEATYESGFVIDKFPISRPNLTFSTLTVSNMSPEDSSIYLCSVDVTGGDTIYFGEGSWLTVV.

Details on this clone: From the germline J gene comes the end of the CDR3, since the read stops 3 residues before it. The chain combines TRBV7-9 with TRBJ1-1; 7 positions match TRBD1. The V gene end was trimmed by 2 bases and the J gene end by 3 bases; junction bases not matched to a gene: 0. CDR1 is SEHNR and CDR2 is FQNEAQ in the germline V gene (reference sequence). The CDR3 contains 13 residues. The sequenced part of the CDR3 DNA is TGTGCCAGCAGCTTACAGGGGGACACTGAA. Residues: CASSLQGDTE. The full CDR3 protein is CASSLQGDTEAFF.

Concerning this clone itself: The read terminates 3 residues before the CDR3 end, so the remaining end is supplied by the germline J gene. V is TRBV4-2 and J is TRBJ2-2, with 8 bases identical to TRBD1. CDR3 size: 17 residues. J lost 8 bases, V lost 4 bases, and 15 bases had no gene match. Germline-derived CDR1 and CDR2 are LGHNA and YNFKEQ. CDR3 region: CASSPSVRQGAAGELFF. The DNA read from the CDR3 is TGTGCCAGCAGCCCATCGGTGAGGCAGGGGGCAGCAGGGGAG.

Turning to this clone: The read is 3 residues too short to cover the CDR3 end, so that end is filled in from the germline J gene. The rearrangement uses TRBV6-2 or TRBV6-3 and TRBJ2-2; TRBD2 matches 14 bases. J lost 2 bases, V lost 6 bases, and 5 bases had no gene match. The CDR3 is made up of 17 amino acids. Germline loops: CDR1 MNHEY, CDR2 SVGEGT. CDR3 sequence reads: CASRRGTSGGNTGELFF. CDR3 DNA, as far as it was read: TGTGCCAGCAGGAGGGGGACTAGCGGGGGAAACACCGGGGAG.

A remark on this clone: The CDR3 is cut off 3 residues early in the read; its end comes from the germline J gene. This sample includes further DNA sequences coding for the same CDR3. The genes are TRBV5-1 and TRBJ1-2; perhaps TRBD1 as D (5 bases). The CDR3 is made up of 14 amino acids. Germline CDR1 is SGHRS and CDR2 is YFSETQ. Trimming cost V 0 bases and J 7 bases, with 13 bases left between them. CDR3 DNA (partial): TGCGCCAGCAGCTTGGATACGGGCGGGGGTGGC. This encodes CASSLDTGGGG. Given in full, the CDR3 is CASSLDTGGGGYTF.

Of note for this clone: Coverage ceases 3 residues before the CDR3 finishes, and the germline J gene fills in the end. The rearrangement joins TRBV7-3 to TRBJ2-4, with D tentatively TRBD2 (6 bases). Per the germline V gene, CDR1 is SGHTA and CDR2 is FQGTGA. The CDR3 totals 16 residues. This chain's CDR3 is CASSSGTSGPRGTQYF. The part of the CDR3 DNA that was read is TGTGCCAGCAGCTCGGGGACCAGCGGGCCCCGGGGGACT.

Worth noting for this clone: The sequence runs out 3 residues before the end of the CDR3; the remainder is reconstructed from the germline J gene. This rearrangement joins TRBV6-1 to TRBJ2-6; D is tentatively TRBD1 or TRBD2 (6 bases each). Germline CDR1 reads MNHNS; CDR2 reads SASEGT. The CDR3 contains 14 residues. Trimming removed 2 bases from V and 10 bases from J, with 12 bases in between. The sequenced CDR3 bases are TGTGCCAGCAGTGAACGGAGGGACAATAACGTC. Translated, it gives CASSERRDNNV. The entire CDR3 reads CASSERRDNNVLTF.

With regard to this clone: Coverage ceases 3 residues before the CDR3 finishes, and the germline J gene fills in the end. The rearrangement uses TRBV18 and TRBJ1-2, with TRBD1 matching 10 bases. Germline loops: CDR1 KGHSH, CDR2 LQKENI. The length of the CDR3 is 14 residues. CDR3 bases read: TGTGCCAGCTCAGGGACAGGGGCGTACAATAAG. This codes for CASSGTGAYNK. The CDR3 in full is CASSGTGAYNKYTF.

Measured by frequency, this clone is medium-sized (0.01 to 0.1%). The sequence runs out 3 residues before the end of the CDR3; the remainder is reconstructed from the germline J gene. V is TRBV29-1 and J is TRBJ1-4; D gene uncertain. CDR3 size: 14 residues. Trimming shortened V by 6 bases and J by 3 bases, and 14 bases separated the two germline ends. Germline assignment: CDR1 SQVTM and CDR2 ANQGSEA. The CDR3 protein is CSVSGPRANEKLFF. The part of the CDR3 DNA that was read is TGCAGCGTCTCAGGACCGCGGGCTAATGAAAAA.

Note on this clone: The junction does not match germline at one end; this may be a read error. The read gets to within 3 residues of the CDR3 end, and the germline J gene fills in the rest. The same CDR3 arises from other DNA sequences in this sample as well. The rearrangement uses TRBV10-3 and TRBJ1-2; D not resolved. Germline assignment: CDR1 ENHRY and CDR2 SYGVKD. The length of the CDR3 is 15 residues. CDR3 residues: CAISESMGSSYGYTF. CDR3 bases read: TGTGCCATCAGTGAGTCGATGGGCAGCAGCTATGGT.

On this clone: The read ends 3 residues early relative to the CDR3; the germline J gene fills the gap. Other DNA sequences in the same sample also yield this CDR3. The chain uses TRBV7-9 and TRBJ1-2; D uncertain. Germline V gives CDR1 SEHNR, CDR2 FQNEAQ (reference sequence). V dropped 2 bases and J dropped 4 bases, with 8 bases sitting between them. The CDR3 length is 13 residues. The sequenced CDR3 bases are TGTGCCAGCAGCTTACGGGGAGGCTATGGC. Translating it yields CASSLRGGYG. The entire CDR3 sequence reads CASSLRGGYGYTF.

The CDR3 DNA, read in part, is TGTGCCAGTAGTACCGATCAGGGGCGTGATAACTATGGT. Its translation: CASSTDQGRDNYG. The whole CDR3 sequence is CASSTDQGRDNYGQYF. The chain uses TRBV19 and TRBJ2-4; perhaps TRBD1 as D (6 bases). The DNA ends 3 residues before the CDR3 does, and the rest of the CDR3 is filled in from the germline J gene. In germline, CDR1 is LNHDA, CDR2 SQIVND (reference sequence). CDR3 length: 16 amino acids.

The sequenced part of the CDR3 DNA is TGTGCCATCAGTGAAAGAGGTCCGAGTTTGGAA. The encoded protein is CAISERGPSLE. In full, the CDR3 is CAISERGPSLEAFF. V is TRBV10-3 and J is TRBJ1-1; D gene uncertain. Read sequence stops 3 residues before the CDR3 end, and the germline J gene provides the missing end. CDR1 is ENHRY and CDR2 is SYGVKD in the germline V gene. CDR3 length: 14 residues.

Points on this clone: The CDR3 goes on 3 residues after the read ends, and that part is filled in from the germline J gene. V usage is TRBV14 and J usage is TRBJ1-1; maybe TRBD1 (6 bases). Trimming removed 6 bases at V and 3 bases at J, with 11 bases between. Germline CDR1 is SGHDN and CDR2 is FVKESK. CDR3 size: 13 residues. The CDR3 sequence: CASRRQADTEAFF. The covered CDR3 bases are TGTGCCAGCAGACGACAGGCGGACACTGAA.

CDR3 in amino acids: CASSISRTGNTEAFF. CDR3 DNA (partial): TGTGCCAGTAGTATATCCAGGACTGGGAACACTGAA. This chain connects TRBV19 to TRBJ1-1, with unresolved D. The read ends 3 residues shy of where the CDR3 ends; the end is completed using the germline J gene. Germline V CDR1 and CDR2: LNHDA, SQIVND (reference sequence). V lost 2 bases, J lost 1 base, and 11 bases lay in between. CDR3 length: 15 amino acids.

Worth noting for this clone: Read coverage stops 3 residues before the CDR3 terminus; the germline J gene supplies the remainder. The chain couples TRBV5-1 to TRBJ2-1; TRBD2 agrees at 7 bases. The germline CDR1 and CDR2 sequences are SGHRS and YFSETQ. This CDR3 has 14 amino acids. J lost 9 bases, V lost 0 bases, and 6 bases had no gene match. CDR3 in amino acids: CASSLELARGEQFF. The CDR3 DNA, read in part, is TGCGCCAGCAGCTTGGAACTAGCGAGGGGTGAG.